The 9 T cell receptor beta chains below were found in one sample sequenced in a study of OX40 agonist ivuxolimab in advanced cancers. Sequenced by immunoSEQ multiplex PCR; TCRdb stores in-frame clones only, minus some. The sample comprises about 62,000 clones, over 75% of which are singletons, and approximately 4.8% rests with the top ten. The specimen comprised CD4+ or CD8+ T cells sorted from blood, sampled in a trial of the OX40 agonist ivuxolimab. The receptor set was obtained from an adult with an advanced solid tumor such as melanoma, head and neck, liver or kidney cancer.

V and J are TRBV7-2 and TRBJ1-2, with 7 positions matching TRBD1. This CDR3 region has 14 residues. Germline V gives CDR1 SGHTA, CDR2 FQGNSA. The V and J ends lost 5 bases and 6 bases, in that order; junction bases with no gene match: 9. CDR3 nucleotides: TGTGCCAGCAGCAAGGACAGGCTTCCCAATGGCTACACCTTC. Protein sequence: CASSKDRLPNGYTF.

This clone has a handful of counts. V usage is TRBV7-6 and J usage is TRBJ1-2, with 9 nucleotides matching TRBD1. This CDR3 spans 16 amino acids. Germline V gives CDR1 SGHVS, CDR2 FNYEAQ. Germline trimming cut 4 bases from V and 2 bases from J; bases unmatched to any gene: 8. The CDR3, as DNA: TGTGCCAGCAGCTCCGAACTCGACAGGGGGAACTATGGCTACACCTTC. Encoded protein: CASSSELDRGNYGYTF.

The CDR3 DNA is TGCAGCGTTGAAGGGACAGGGGGCTACAATGAGCAGTTCTTC. This codes for CSVEGTGGYNEQFF. The chain recombines TRBV29-1 with TRBJ2-1, with 10 positions matching TRBD1. Germline trimming cut 1 base from V and 3 bases from J; bases unmatched to any gene: 0. From germline, CDR1 is SQVTM and CDR2 ANQGSEA. The CDR3 extends over 14 amino acids.

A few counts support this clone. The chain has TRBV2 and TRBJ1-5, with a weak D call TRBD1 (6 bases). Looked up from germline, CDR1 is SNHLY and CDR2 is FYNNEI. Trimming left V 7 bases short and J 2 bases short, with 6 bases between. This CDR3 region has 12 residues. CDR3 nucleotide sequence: TGTGCCAGCAACAGGGGCAATCAGCCCCAGCATTTT. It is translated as CASNRGNQPQHF.

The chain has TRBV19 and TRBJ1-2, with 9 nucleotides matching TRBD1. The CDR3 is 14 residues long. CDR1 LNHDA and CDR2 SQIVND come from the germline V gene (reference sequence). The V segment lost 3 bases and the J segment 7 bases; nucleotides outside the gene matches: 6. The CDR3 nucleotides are TGTGCCAGTAGTATTGGTAACAGGGGGCCTGGCTACACCTTC. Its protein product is CASSIGNRGPGYTF.

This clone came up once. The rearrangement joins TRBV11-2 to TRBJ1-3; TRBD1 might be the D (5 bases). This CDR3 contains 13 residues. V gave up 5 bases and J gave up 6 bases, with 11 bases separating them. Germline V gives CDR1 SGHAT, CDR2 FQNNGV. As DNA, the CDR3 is TGTGCCAGCAGCAAGGGGACCGAAAACACCATATATTTT. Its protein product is CASSKGTENTIYF.

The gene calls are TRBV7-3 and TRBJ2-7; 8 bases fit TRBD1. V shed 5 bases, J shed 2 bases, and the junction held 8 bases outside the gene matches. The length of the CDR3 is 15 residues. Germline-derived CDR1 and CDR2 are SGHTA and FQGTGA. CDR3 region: CASSPAPDRAYEQYF. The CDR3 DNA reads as TGTGCCAGCAGCCCCGCCCCGGACAGGGCCTACGAGCAGTACTTC.

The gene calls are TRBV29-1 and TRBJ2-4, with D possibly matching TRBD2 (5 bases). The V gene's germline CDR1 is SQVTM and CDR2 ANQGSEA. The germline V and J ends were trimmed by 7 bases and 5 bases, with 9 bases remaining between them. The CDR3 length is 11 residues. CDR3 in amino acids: CSAVGENIQYF. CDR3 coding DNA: TGCAGCGCCGTCGGGGAAAACATTCAGTACTTC.

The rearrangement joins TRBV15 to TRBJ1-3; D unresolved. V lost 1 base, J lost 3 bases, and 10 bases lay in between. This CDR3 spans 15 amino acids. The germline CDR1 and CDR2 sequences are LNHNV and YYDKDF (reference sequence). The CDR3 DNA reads TGTGCCACCAGCAGAGGTGTGGAAGGTGGAAACACCATATATTTT. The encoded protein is CATSRGVEGGNTIYF. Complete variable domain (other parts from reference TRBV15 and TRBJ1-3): DAMVIQNPRYQVTQFGKPVTLSCSQTLNHNVMYWYQQKSSQAPKLLFHYYDKDFNNEADTPDNFQSRRPNTSFCFLDIRSPGLGDTAMYLCATSRGVEGGNTIYFGEGSWLTVV.